This T cell receptor beta chain was sequenced for a study of blood T cells in healthy people across ages. Regarding the study as a whole: Strong correlation was found linking TCR beta diversity to naive T cell percentage.

Regarding this clonotype: What it recognizes is unknown.

Combining a sample-barcoded 5' primer with a J-beta primer mix, a second PCR ran for roughly 6 to 12 cycles. TCRdb redid the calling of the 5' RACE reads with MiXCR, one entry per CDR3 protein. The table lists some 700,000 distinct CDR3 sequences, about 24% of them singletons, with about 22% in the top ten. V lost 0 bases, J lost 2 bases, and 12 bases lay in between. The CDR3 runs to 15 residues. Germline CDR1 and CDR2: DFQATT and SNEGSKA (reference sequence). The sequencing sample was made of blood. This sequence was found in a man aged 70 or older in good health. The chain employs TRBV20-1 and TRBJ2-3; D unclear. The CDR3 protein is CSARDLVRYTDTQYF. The CDR3 DNA is TGCAGTGCTAGAGATCTGGTGCGGTACACAGATACGCAGTATTTT.